This record looks at one T cell receptor (beta chain) sequence and its context. This sample stems from a study of T cell changes during pregnancy in multiple sclerosis. The germline V gene encodes CDR1 MNHNS and CDR2 SASEGT. J lost 1 base, V lost 6 bases, and 5 bases had no gene match. The CDR3 is 15 residues long. Using immunoSEQ multiplex PCR, the repertoire was profiled, and TCRdb retains in-frame clones only, with some absent. The sample shows approximately 70,000 clones, around nine tenths of them seen only once. The sequence came from a female donor with multiple sclerosis, enrolled in a pregnancy study. The chain carries TRBV6-1 and TRBJ2-7; 11 nucleotides align to TRBD2. Sequencing used peripheral blood, obtained in the second trimester of pregnancy. Here the CDR3 DNA reads TGTGCCAGCAGGCCTCTAGCGGGGGGATCCTACGAGCAGTACTTC. Its translation: CASRPLAGGSYEQYF.